Listed below are T cell receptor beta chains from one sample, sequenced in a study of prognosis after radiotherapy for stage I lung cancer. TCRdb recomputed calls from the multiplex PCR reads with MiXCR, one row per CDR3 protein. The sample carries approximately 17,000 distinct CDR3 sequences, more than 35% recorded once. The material was PBMCs, obtained before or after stereotactic body radiation therapy (not recorded which). These receptors were taken from a donor at least 50 years old with non-small cell lung cancer. CDR3s include the opening cysteine and the closing phenylalanine or tryptophan. Fields, in order: D gene, clone size, V gene, J gene, CDR3 DNA, CDR3 protein. The D gene is left open where the match is weak. Expanded clones get a size class; other rows say once, few or many, or leave the size out.

d_call: TRBD2
clone_size: -
v_call: TRBV5-6
j_call: TRBJ2-1
cdr3_nt: TGTTCCAGCAGCTTCGGACTAGCTACGACTGAGCAGTTCTTC
cdr3_aa: CSSSFGLATTEQFF

d_call: TRBD2
clone_size: -
v_call: TRBV6-2/TRBV6-3
j_call: TRBJ2-5
cdr3_nt: TGTGCCAGCACCCCGGCACAGTCTGCGGGGGGGACCCAGTACTTC
cdr3_aa: CASTPAQSAGGTQYF

d_call: -
clone_size: -
v_call: TRBV6-2/TRBV6-3
j_call: TRBJ1-6
cdr3_nt: TGTGCCAGCAGTTTCCGGGACATGTGGCTATCACCCCTCCACTTT
cdr3_aa: CASSFRDMWLSPLHF

d_call: -
clone_size: many
v_call: TRBV12-3/TRBV12-4
j_call: TRBJ1-5
cdr3_nt: TGTGCCAGTCGTATTGGGGGGAATCAGCCCCAGCATTTT
cdr3_aa: CASRIGGNQPQHF

d_call: -
clone_size: few
v_call: TRBV7-8
j_call: TRBJ2-2
cdr3_nt: TGTGCCAGCAGCTTAGGACTCCCCCGGGAGCTGTTTTTT
cdr3_aa: CASSLGLPRELFF

d_call: TRBD1
clone_size: many
v_call: TRBV7-9
j_call: TRBJ1-4
cdr3_nt: TGTGCCAGCAGCTCCACCGGGACAGGGGGTGAAAAACTGTTTTTT
cdr3_aa: CASSSTGTGGEKLFF

d_call: -
clone_size: many
v_call: TRBV18
j_call: TRBJ2-1
cdr3_nt: TGTGCCAGCTCACCGTCGCAGGGGAGTACGGGGAATGAGCAGTTCTTC
cdr3_aa: CASSPSQGSTGNEQFF

d_call: TRBD2
clone_size: -
v_call: TRBV19
j_call: TRBJ2-2
cdr3_nt: TGTGCCAGTAGTTTGACTAGCGGGAGTGCCGTGGAGCTGTTTTTT
cdr3_aa: CASSLTSGSAVELFF

d_call: TRBD1
clone_size: many
v_call: TRBV5-1
j_call: TRBJ2-2
cdr3_nt: TGCGCCAGCAGCTTTTCGCGGGGCCCGGGACAGGGGTCCGGGGAGCTGTTTTTT
cdr3_aa: CASSFSRGPGQGSGELFF

d_call: -
clone_size: medium-sized
v_call: TRBV2
j_call: TRBJ2-1
cdr3_nt: TGTGCCAGCAGTGCGGGCAGGGCGACCGGGAGTGGTGAGCAGTTCTTC
cdr3_aa: CASSAGRATGSGEQFF

d_call: -
clone_size: many
v_call: TRBV20-1
j_call: TRBJ2-3
cdr3_nt: TGCAGTGCCCCTCGAAACGAAGCGGGTGACACAGATACGCAGTATTTT
cdr3_aa: CSAPRNEAGDTDTQYF

d_call: -
clone_size: -
v_call: TRBV7-8
j_call: TRBJ1-1
cdr3_nt: TGTGCCAGCACCCCCCCGGGCACCCTGAACACTGAAGCTTTCTTT
cdr3_aa: CASTPPGTLNTEAFF

d_call: TRBD2
clone_size: many
v_call: TRBV7-6
j_call: TRBJ2-5
cdr3_nt: TGTGCCAGCAGCTTAGAGCGGGGTACCGGGGAGACCCAGTACTTC
cdr3_aa: CASSLERGTGETQYF

d_call: -
clone_size: -
v_call: TRBV7-9
j_call: TRBJ1-2
cdr3_nt: TGTGCCAGCAGCTTAATAACCAGCTATGGCTACACCTTC
cdr3_aa: CASSLITSYGYTF

d_call: TRBD1
clone_size: -
v_call: TRBV6-2/TRBV6-3
j_call: TRBJ2-1
cdr3_nt: TGTGCCAGCAGTATTGACAGGGAGAATGAGCAGTTCTTC
cdr3_aa: CASSIDRENEQFF

d_call: TRBD1
clone_size: many
v_call: TRBV10-3
j_call: TRBJ1-1
cdr3_nt: TGTGCCATCAGTGAGGGGGACAGTAACACTGAAGCTTTCTTT
cdr3_aa: CAISEGDSNTEAFF

d_call: TRBD1
clone_size: many
v_call: TRBV10-3
j_call: TRBJ1-5
cdr3_nt: TGTGCCATCAGCCGGGACAGCTATCAGCCCCAGCATTTT
cdr3_aa: CAISRDSYQPQHF

d_call: -
clone_size: -
v_call: TRBV28
j_call: TRBJ1-2
cdr3_nt: TGTGCCAGCAGGTACAGGACCGGGGGCTACACCTTC
cdr3_aa: CASRYRTGGYTF

d_call: -
clone_size: -
v_call: TRBV5-1
j_call: TRBJ1-1
cdr3_nt: TGCGCCAGCAGCTTGGGTGCAGGTCACACTGAAGCTTTCTTT
cdr3_aa: CASSLGAGHTEAFF

d_call: -
clone_size: -
v_call: TRBV2
j_call: TRBJ1-5
cdr3_nt: TGTGCCAGCAGGGTCCTGGGGGCCCATCAGCCCCAGCATTTT
cdr3_aa: CASRVLGAHQPQHF

d_call: -
clone_size: many
v_call: TRBV20-1
j_call: TRBJ1-4
cdr3_nt: TGCAGTGCTAGAGATCGGACGGAACGCTTTGAAAAACTGTTTTTT
cdr3_aa: CSARDRTERFEKLFF

d_call: -
clone_size: medium-sized
v_call: TRBV27
j_call: TRBJ2-1
cdr3_nt: TGTGCCAGCAGTCCAAACGGGGCTCGATACAATGAGCAGTTCTTC
cdr3_aa: CASSPNGARYNEQFF

d_call: -
clone_size: -
v_call: TRBV10-3
j_call: TRBJ2-3
cdr3_nt: TGTGCCATCAGTGAGTCGTCTTGGGGGAGCACAGATACGCAGTATTTT
cdr3_aa: CAISESSWGSTDTQYF

d_call: TRBD1
clone_size: many
v_call: TRBV10-3
j_call: TRBJ2-7
cdr3_nt: TGTGCCATCAGTGAAGACAGGGTTTTCGACGAGCAGTACTTC
cdr3_aa: CAISEDRVFDEQYF

d_call: -
clone_size: many
v_call: TRBV6-5
j_call: TRBJ2-5
cdr3_nt: TGTGCCAGCAGTTTAGGCGGGGCTAGCTTGGAGACCCAGTACTTC
cdr3_aa: CASSLGGASLETQYF

d_call: -
clone_size: many
v_call: TRBV28
j_call: TRBJ2-5
cdr3_nt: TGTGCCAGCAGTTTCATTATTGGACAGCGAGACCAAGAGACCCAGTACTTC
cdr3_aa: CASSFIIGQRDQETQYF

d_call: TRBD2
clone_size: few
v_call: TRBV7-2
j_call: TRBJ2-5
cdr3_nt: TGTGCCAGCAGCCCGGGGGGGGCCCAAGAGACCCAGTACTTC
cdr3_aa: CASSPGGAQETQYF

d_call: -
clone_size: once
v_call: TRBV2
j_call: TRBJ2-6
cdr3_nt: TGTGCCAGCAGTGAAGGTCTCGTCGGGTTCAACGTCCTGACTTTC
cdr3_aa: CASSEGLVGFNVLTF

d_call: TRBD1
clone_size: -
v_call: TRBV19
j_call: TRBJ2-1
cdr3_nt: TGTGCCAGTAGTATAAGGGGGACAGACAATGAGCAGTTCTTC
cdr3_aa: CASSIRGTDNEQFF

d_call: -
clone_size: -
v_call: TRBV6-1
j_call: TRBJ2-2
cdr3_nt: TGTGCCAGCAGTGTAGCGTCGGGCGAGGTCCGGGAGCTGTTTTTT
cdr3_aa: CASSVASGEVRELFF

d_call: -
clone_size: many
v_call: TRBV30
j_call: TRBJ1-1
cdr3_nt: TGTGCCTGGAGCAGGCCTAACACTGAAGCTTTCTTT
cdr3_aa: CAWSRPNTEAFF

d_call: TRBD2
clone_size: many
v_call: TRBV5-1
j_call: TRBJ2-1
cdr3_nt: TGCGCCAGCAGCCCCCTGCCTAGCGGGGGGGCGGTTGAGCAGTTCTTC
cdr3_aa: CASSPLPSGGAVEQFF

d_call: TRBD1
clone_size: -
v_call: TRBV7-8
j_call: TRBJ1-5
cdr3_nt: TGTGCCAGCAGCCGGGACAGAGATCAGCCCCAGCATTTT
cdr3_aa: CASSRDRDQPQHF

d_call: TRBD2
clone_size: many
v_call: TRBV9
j_call: TRBJ2-1
cdr3_nt: TGTGCCAGCAGCGTAGAAGCGGGGGGGAGCGGTGAGCAGTTCTTC
cdr3_aa: CASSVEAGGSGEQFF

d_call: -
clone_size: many
v_call: TRBV20-1
j_call: TRBJ2-1
cdr3_nt: TGCAGTGCTAGAGATATGGGTGAGCAGTTCTTC
cdr3_aa: CSARDMGEQFF

d_call: -
clone_size: -
v_call: TRBV12-3/TRBV12-4
j_call: TRBJ2-7
cdr3_nt: TGTGCCAGCAGTATTCCGGGACACACCTACGAGCAGTACTTC
cdr3_aa: CASSIPGHTYEQYF

d_call: -
clone_size: -
v_call: TRBV12-3/TRBV12-4
j_call: TRBJ2-7
cdr3_nt: TGTGCCAGCAGTTTAGGGGGTGGGGGCGGGACCTACGAGCAGTACTTC
cdr3_aa: CASSLGGGGGTYEQYF

d_call: -
clone_size: many
v_call: TRBV19
j_call: TRBJ2-7
cdr3_nt: TGTGCCAGTAGGTCGACCTTAATCGACGAGCAGTACTTC
cdr3_aa: CASRSTLIDEQYF

d_call: TRBD1
clone_size: -
v_call: TRBV19
j_call: TRBJ1-2
cdr3_nt: TGTGCCAGTAGTATCTCCCGGACAGGGAACTATGGCTACACCTTC
cdr3_aa: CASSISRTGNYGYTF

d_call: -
clone_size: medium-sized
v_call: TRBV3-1
j_call: TRBJ2-3
cdr3_nt: TGTGCCAGCAGCCTAGGAAGCACAGATACGCAGTATTTT
cdr3_aa: CASSLGSTDTQYF

d_call: -
clone_size: many
v_call: TRBV9
j_call: TRBJ2-1
cdr3_nt: TGTGCCGGAACCAAAGAAAACGGGGCGAGGGAATATTACAATGAGCAGTTCTTC
cdr3_aa: CAGTKENGAREYYNEQFF

d_call: -
clone_size: medium-sized
v_call: TRBV20-1
j_call: TRBJ1-6
cdr3_nt: TGCAGTGCTAGAGATGACAATTCACCCCTCCACTTT
cdr3_aa: CSARDDNSPLHF

d_call: -
clone_size: medium-sized
v_call: TRBV6-1
j_call: TRBJ2-7
cdr3_nt: TGTGCCAGCAGTTACGGTCAGAGTCCTCCCTACGAGCAGTACTTC
cdr3_aa: CASSYGQSPPYEQYF

d_call: TRBD2
clone_size: -
v_call: TRBV5-1
j_call: TRBJ2-1
cdr3_nt: TGCGCCAGCAACCCGGGGACTAGCGGGAGGGTGAGGATGAATGAGCAGTTCTTC
cdr3_aa: CASNPGTSGRVRMNEQFF

d_call: -
clone_size: -
v_call: TRBV7-2
j_call: TRBJ1-2
cdr3_nt: TGTGCCAGCAGCTTGGAAGGCTTAGGTTATGGATACACCTTC
cdr3_aa: CASSLEGLGYGYTF

d_call: -
clone_size: -
v_call: TRBV11-3
j_call: TRBJ2-1
cdr3_nt: TGTGCCAGCAGCCTCGAAGACAGGGAGGGGGTCAATGAGCAGTTCTTC
cdr3_aa: CASSLEDREGVNEQFF

d_call: TRBD2
clone_size: -
v_call: TRBV19
j_call: TRBJ2-7
cdr3_nt: TGTGCCAGTAAAACGGGAGGGGTAAGGTACGAGCAGTACTTC
cdr3_aa: CASKTGGVRYEQYF

d_call: -
clone_size: few
v_call: TRBV6-5
j_call: TRBJ1-6
cdr3_nt: TGTGCCAGCAGTTACACGGGTGGGGGGCGCATCGTAGGTAATTCACCCCTCAACTTT
cdr3_aa: CASSYTGGGRIVGNSPLNF

d_call: -
clone_size: -
v_call: TRBV9
j_call: TRBJ2-2
cdr3_nt: TGTGCCAGCAGCCCCCGCGGTAGCGGAAACACCGGGGAGCTGTTTTTT
cdr3_aa: CASSPRGSGNTGELFF

d_call: -
clone_size: many
v_call: TRBV5-6
j_call: TRBJ2-2
cdr3_nt: TGTGCCAGCAGCTTGCTGTCGCTCACCGGGGAGCTGTTTTTT
cdr3_aa: CASSLLSLTGELFF